This T cell receptor beta chain was profiled in a study of blood T cell repertoires in COVID-19. Per the original data handling: Reference gene primer amplification gave nucleated cell count estimates. Clones were sequenced by immunoSEQ multiplex PCR, and TCRdb holds only the in-frame ones, with some missing. V and J calls and clone size come straight from that table; D and trimming were deduced from the DNA. This sample carries 75,000 to 95,000 clones, approximately 87% of them seen once, and the ten largest clones take about 2.5%. V shed 0 bases, J shed 0 bases, and the junction held 9 bases outside the gene matches. The CDR3 length is 19 residues. Germline lookup yields CDR1 SGHRS and CDR2 YFSETQ.

The chain employs TRBV5-1 and TRBJ2-1; 10 bases are a match to TRBD2. This TCR derives from a human donor in a cohort sampled during active COVID-19. Material for sequencing was peripheral blood. This CDR3 is CASSLGSSGGPYSYNEQFF. The CDR3 nucleotides are TGCGCCAGCAGCTTGGGCTCTAGCGGGGGCCCCTACTCCTACAATGAGCAGTTCTTC.